These T cell receptor beta chains were read from a single sample in a study of shared clonotypes between healthy human individuals. TCRdb's table, derived via immunoSEQ multiplex PCR, lists solely in-frame clones and lacks some. The sample lists roughly 2.6 million clones, more than 90% seen once, with under 0.15% in the top ten. Sequencing was done on a sample of naive CD4+ T cells sorted from blood. The source is a man younger than 30 in good health. Both conserved end residues are part of each CDR3. The order of the fields is V gene, J gene, CDR3 protein.

TRBV11-2	TRBJ1-1	CASSLAGTEAFF
TRBV10-3	TRBJ2-2	CAITRGLAGVRAGELFF
TRBV27	TRBJ1-6	CASSLSTGLNSPLHF
TRBV10-3	TRBJ2-2	CAIRQQVTGELFF
TRBV18	TRBJ2-1	CASSPLAQTSGDSSYNEQFF
TRBV10-3	TRBJ2-3	CAISEQGVDTQYF
TRBV5-1	TRBJ2-5	CASSRGGVGETQYF
TRBV10-3	TRBJ2-3	CAISESGTGGNFRDTQYF
TRBV10-3	TRBJ2-5	CAISDNRGSETQYF
TRBV6-1	TRBJ2-7	CASSVQDYEQYF
TRBV6-6	TRBJ2-5	CASSYNTGGRETQYF
TRBV2	TRBJ2-5	CASSEGQGAVEETQYF
TRBV10-3	TRBJ2-1	CAISGGAPYNEQFF
TRBV30	TRBJ1-6	CAWTKGQGDASYNSPLHF
TRBV28	TRBJ2-7	CASSEGTTAYEQYF
TRBV2	TRBJ2-5	CASSRVSETQYF
TRBV5-1	TRBJ2-1	CASSLGLADAFF